Below are 32 T cell receptor beta chains sequenced from a single sample in a study of PD-1 blockade in classical Hodgkin lymphoma (dated by TCRdb to about 2020). Library preparation was by the immunoSEQ multiplex PCR assay. Sourced from immuneACCESS, this table was stored by TCRdb with only in-frame sequences that have V and J called. A share of the clones is absent; for the studies checked, an unresolved V gene accounts for under half, and the remainder has no known explanation. The sample table holds 17,000 or so clones, of which about four fifths were seen once. The top ten clones comprise about 14% of the sample. What this sample's time point label stands for: cycle 4 day 1 (C4D1), after five to seven weeks of nivolumab. Every trial patient had relapsed after autologous stem cell transplantation, and cohorts A, B and C differed in prior brentuximab vedotin exposure. Specimen: peripheral blood mononuclear cells (PBMCs), collected before the fourth cycle of nivolumab. These receptors were obtained from a human donor with classical Hodgkin lymphoma.

The J gene is TRBJ2-2, the V gene TRBV23-1, with D perhaps TRBD2 (6 bases). TRBV23-1 carries the ORF label, with uncertain function. V lost 4 bases and J 6 bases, leaving 24 bases between the germline ends. This CDR3 is 18 amino acids long. CDR3 nucleotide sequence: TGCGCCAGCAGTCTCCGGGACTCCCGTACCCCTGTGCCCGGGGAGCTGTTTTTT. Translating it yields CASSLRDSRTPVPGELFF.

This clone was recorded only once. The chain uses TRBV7-9 and TRBJ1-1, with 8 positions matching TRBD1. Germline V CDR1 and CDR2: SEHNR, FQNEAQ (reference sequence). V was pared by 5 bases and J by 8 bases, with 7 bases of the junction left unmatched. This CDR3 region has 13 residues. The CDR3 nucleotides are TGTGCCAGCAGCCGAATGACAGGGGTGGAAGCTTTCTTT. This translates into CASSRMTGVEAFF.

In its sample, this clone was seen a few times. The rearrangement joins TRBV7-9 to TRBJ1-1; 7 bases map to TRBD1. The junction had 8 bases not matched to a gene; V was cut back by 5 bases and J by 2 bases. The germline V gene has CDR1 SEHNR and CDR2 FQNEAQ (reference sequence). There are 15 residues in the CDR3. The CDR3 nucleotides read TGTGCCAGCAGCCTGGCCGGGACAGATAACACTGAAGCTTTCTTT. Its translation: CASSLAGTDNTEAFF.

The V gene is TRBV5-1, the J gene TRBJ1-3, with 8 nucleotides matching TRBD1. The CDR3 extends over 15 amino acids. CDR1 is SGHRS and CDR2 is YFSETQ in the germline V gene. V lost 2 bases to trimming and J lost 3 bases; unmatched junction nucleotides: 4. The CDR3 nucleotides are TGCGCCAGCAGCTTTCAGGGGGCGAGTGGAAACACCATATATTTT. Translation: CASSFQGASGNTIYF.

This chain connects TRBV29-1 to TRBJ2-2; D may be TRBD1 (6 bases). The CDR3 has 13 amino acids. Germline V gives CDR1 SQVTM, CDR2 ANQGSEA. V lost 6 bases, J lost 8 bases, and 16 bases lay in between. The CDR3 nucleotides are TGCAGCGTGGGACGGGACACGGTTGGGGAGCTGTTTTTT. It yields the protein CSVGRDTVGELFF.

By sample fraction, this clone is medium-sized. This rearrangement joins TRBV18 to TRBJ1-2; 8 positions match TRBD1. The CDR3 spans 14 residues. V was clipped by 3 bases and J by 7 bases; unmatched bases: 7. Germline loops: CDR1 KGHSH, CDR2 LQKENI. The CDR3 sequence: CASSPGQGLLGYTF. The CDR3 nucleotides read TGTGCCAGCTCACCCGGACAGGGTTTACTTGGCTACACCTTC.

This chain joins TRBV5-1 and TRBJ1-4, with D possibly matching TRBD1 (6 bases). The CDR3 extends over 14 amino acids. Looked up from germline, CDR1 is SGHRS and CDR2 is YFSETQ. Trimming took 0 bases from V and 7 from J, leaving 10 bases between them. In DNA form, the CDR3 reads TGCGCCAGCAGCTTGGCAGGGGTGGGTGAAAAACTGTTTTTT. Translation gives CASSLAGVGEKLFF.

The chain joins TRBV4-1 to TRBJ2-5; 11 nucleotides align to TRBD2. The CDR3 has 17 residues. CDR1 and CDR2 from the germline V gene are MGHRA and YSYEKL. V gave up 1 base and J gave up 4 bases; unmatched junction bases: 8. The CDR3: CASSQVEASGGLETQYF. The CDR3 coding sequence is TGCGCCAGCAGCCAAGTCGAAGCTAGCGGGGGGTTAGAGACCCAGTACTTC.

A word on this clone: Compared with germline, one end of the junction differs, possibly owing to a read error. V and J are TRBV7-7 and TRBJ2-6, with D unresolved. This CDR3 contains 13 residues. Per the germline V gene, CDR1 is SSHAT and CDR2 is FNYEAQ (reference sequence). The CDR3 reads CASSPPGANVLTF. The CDR3 DNA reads TGTGCTAGCAGCCCTCCTGGGGCCAACGTCCTGACTTTC.

V and J are TRBV27 and TRBJ2-2; 7 bases are a match to TRBD1. Looked up from germline, CDR1 is MNHEY and CDR2 is SMNVEV (reference sequence). The CDR3 runs to 12 residues. V was clipped by 9 bases and J by 6 bases; unmatched bases: 4. The CDR3 protein is CARQGWAGELFF. CDR3 in DNA: TGTGCCAGACAGGGGTGGGCCGGGGAGCTGTTTTTT.

V gene TRBV4-1 combines with J gene TRBJ1-5; D uncertain. The ends were cut back, 0 bases at V and 0 bases at J, with 18 bases in the middle. Germline CDR1 and CDR2: MGHRA and YSYEKL. This CDR3 is built from 19 residues. CDR3 region: CASSQDVSPFLYSNQPQHF. The CDR3 DNA reads as TGCGCCAGCAGCCAAGATGTCTCCCCCTTCCTTTATAGCAATCAGCCCCAGCATTTT.

The chain joins TRBV19 to TRBJ2-7, with unresolved D. V lost 3 bases and J lost 2, with 14 bases in between. Germline V gene sequence: CDR1 LNHDA, CDR2 SQIVND (reference sequence). This CDR3 is 15 amino acids long. The chain's CDR3 is CASSITFSAAYEQYF. The CDR3 DNA sequence: TGTGCCAGTAGTATCACATTCTCTGCGGCCTACGAGCAGTACTTC.

The J gene is TRBJ2-1, the V gene TRBV5-1, with 8 bases lining up with TRBD2. V was pared by 6 bases and J by 5 bases, with 10 bases of the junction left unmatched. From germline, CDR1 is SGHRS and CDR2 YFSETQ. The CDR3 loop spans 15 amino acids. In nucleotides, the CDR3 is TGCGCCAGCACTCTGGCGGGGGGTGTCAACAATGAGCAGTTCTTC. This translates into CASTLAGGVNNEQFF.

The CDR3 DNA reads TGCGCCAGCACCCCCGGGACGGAAAATTCACCCCTCCACTTT. Its protein product is CASTPGTENSPLHF. The chain couples TRBV5-1 to TRBJ1-6, with D possibly being TRBD1 (5 bases). The CDR3 length is 14 residues. CDR1 and CDR2 (germline): SGHRS, YFSETQ. Trimming removed 6 bases from V and 7 bases from J, with 14 bases in between.

The chain employs TRBV5-1 and TRBJ2-7, with 9 bases matching TRBD1. The V and J ends lost 4 bases and 0 bases, in that order; junction bases with no gene match: 8. The germline gives CDR1 SGHRS, CDR2 YFSETQ. This CDR3 comprises 16 residues. Here the CDR3 DNA reads TGCGCCAGCAGCCCGTTGGACAGGGGAGCCTCCTACGAGCAGTACTTC. Amino acid sequence: CASSPLDRGASYEQYF. The variable domain in full, with the rest retrieved from reference TRBV5-1 and TRBJ2-7, is KAGVTQTPRYLIKTRGQQVTLSCSPISGHRSVSWYQQTPGQGLQFLFEYFSETQRNKGNFPGRFSGRQFSNSRSEMNVSTLELGDSALYLCASSPLDRGASYEQYFGPGTRLTVT.

This rearrangement joins TRBV25-1 to TRBJ2-7, with D perhaps given as TRBD1 or TRBD2 (6 bases each). The V gene lost 7 bases and the J gene lost 4 bases, with 14 bases spanning the gap. This CDR3 has 13 residues. Germline values: CDR1 MGHDK, CDR2 SYGVNS. The CDR3 DNA sequence: TGTGCCAGCACAGAGGGGGGAGATTACGAGCAGTACTTC. Its protein is CASTEGGDYEQYF.

V is TRBV6-6 and J is TRBJ2-7, with a possible D match to TRBD1 (6 bases). CDR1 and CDR2 from the germline V gene are MNHNY and SVGAGI (reference sequence). The length of the CDR3 is 16 residues. V lost 4 bases to trimming and J lost 4 bases, with 20 bases between them. CDR3 residues: CASSSPEGEGRYEQYF. The CDR3, as DNA: TGTGCCAGCAGTTCCCCAGAGGGGGAAGGGCGGTACGAGCAGTACTTC.

This clone was seen a handful of times. V and J are TRBV6-5 and TRBJ1-2; D ambiguous. The CDR3 loop spans 14 amino acids. Germline loops: CDR1 MNHEY, CDR2 SVGAGI. The germline V and J ends were trimmed by 9 bases and 3 bases, with 17 bases remaining between them. Written as DNA, the CDR3 is TGTGCCAGTAAAAAGTCGGGTTTAGACTATGGCTACACCTTC. The encoded protein is CASKKSGLDYGYTF.

J is TRBJ2-2 and V is TRBV5-5; TRBD1 aligns across 10 bases. Germline V gene sequence: CDR1 SGHKS, CDR2 YYEKEE (reference sequence). The CDR3 has 19 amino acids. After removal of 0 bases from V and 4 bases from J, the junction contained 12 bases not matched to a gene. CDR3 protein: CASSLGGTGAISGTGELFF. The CDR3 nucleotides read TGTGCCAGCAGCTTGGGGGGGACAGGGGCCATATCAGGCACCGGGGAGCTGTTTTTT.

This chain uses TRBV12-5 with TRBJ2-3, with D uncertain. Per germline, CDR1 LGHNT and CDR2 FRNRAP. Trimming cost V 4 bases and J 2 bases, with 7 bases left between them. The CDR3 extends over 13 amino acids. Written as DNA, the CDR3 is TGTGCTAGTGGTTCCAGCAACACAGATACGCAGTATTTT. This codes for CASGSSNTDTQYF. The entire variable domain, with the rest obtained from reference TRBV12-5 and TRBJ2-3, is as follows: DARVTQTPRHKVTEMGQEVTMRCQPILGHNTVFWYRQTMMQGLELLAYFRNRAPLDDSGMPKDRFSAEMPDATLATLKIQPSEPRDSAVYFCASGSSNTDTQYFGPGTRLTVL.

This sequence joins TRBV6-1 and TRBJ1-6; 7 nucleotides agree with TRBD1. This CDR3 has 14 residues. After removal of 2 bases from V and 7 bases from J, the junction contained 2 bases not matched to a gene. Germline V lookup: CDR1 MNHNS, CDR2 SASEGT. The DNA of the CDR3 is TGTGCCAGCAGTGAAACAGGGGTCAATTCACCCCTCCACTTT. Translation: CASSETGVNSPLHF.

This rearrangement joins TRBV6-1 to TRBJ1-4; 8 nucleotides line up with TRBD1. The J segment lost 4 bases and the V segment lost 6 bases, leaving 4 bases of the junction unmatched. The V gene's germline CDR1 is MNHNS and CDR2 SASEGT. The CDR3 is made up of 14 amino acids. CDR3 protein: CASRETGVNEKLFF. The CDR3 bases are TGTGCCAGCAGGGAGACAGGGGTTAATGAAAAACTGTTTTTT.

The chain joins TRBV4-2 to TRBJ2-5; maybe TRBD1 (5 bases). The CDR3 spans 15 residues. Germline CDR1 and CDR2: LGHNA and YNFKEQ. V was cut by 2 bases and J by 2 bases, with 12 bases left in between. The CDR3 region is CASSQTTGVQETQYF. CDR3 sequence (DNA): TGTGCCAGCAGCCAAACTACAGGAGTACAAGAGACCCAGTACTTC.

The rearrangement links TRBV4-2 to TRBJ2-1; a weak D match, TRBD2 (7 bases). Germline CDR1 is LGHNA and CDR2 is YNFKEQ. V was trimmed by 0 bases and J by 9 bases, leaving 9 bases between them. This CDR3 comprises 13 residues. CDR3 DNA: TGTGCCAGCAGCCAAGATAGGGGGGGTGAGCAGTTCTTC. Translation: CASSQDRGGEQFF.

The V gene is TRBV7-9, the J gene TRBJ2-1; the D is unclear. V lost 4 bases to trimming and J lost 8 bases, with 9 bases between them. Germline CDR1 is SEHNR and CDR2 is FQNEAQ (reference sequence). The CDR3 totals 12 residues. The CDR3 loop reads CASSSLSYEQFF. DNA for the CDR3: TGTGCCAGCAGCTCCCTATCTTATGAGCAGTTCTTC.

Points on this clone: The junction departs from the called germline gene at one end, perhaps through a read error. V usage is TRBV5-1 and J usage is TRBJ2-3; D possibly matches TRBD1 or TRBD2 (5 bases each). This CDR3 comprises 15 residues. The V gene's germline CDR1 is SGHRS and CDR2 YFSETQ. The CDR3 sequence: CASSLFLGSTGTQYF. The CDR3 nucleotides are TGCGCCAGCAGCTTGTTTTTGGGGAGCACAGGTACGCAGTATTTT.

The chain links TRBV5-1 to TRBJ2-1, with 8 bases lining up with TRBD1. The CDR3 sequence is 16 residues long. Trimming removed 4 bases from V and 8 bases from J; junction bases left unmatched: 14. Germline CDR1 is SGHRS and CDR2 is YFSETQ. CDR3 in amino acids: CASSVNGQGLGDEQFF. The CDR3 region has the DNA TGCGCCAGCAGCGTGAACGGACAGGGCCTTGGAGATGAGCAGTTCTTC.

J is TRBJ2-3 and V is TRBV5-4; the D is unclear. Germline CDR1 SGHNT, CDR2 YYREEE (reference sequence). V lost 4 bases and J 5 bases, leaving 8 bases between the germline ends. CDR3 length: 12 residues. The CDR3 DNA reads as TGTGCCAGCAGCCTGATTGGAGATACGCAGTATTTT. As protein: CASSLIGDTQYF.

The chain combines TRBV4-3 with TRBJ2-1; 8 bases map to TRBD2. The CDR3 is 14 residues long. V lost 3 bases and J lost 8; bases outside the gene matches: 6. Germline CDR1 reads LGHNA; CDR2 reads YSLEER. CDR3 amino acids: CASSHSGTRDEQFF. Written as DNA, the CDR3 is TGCGCCAGCAGCCACTCCGGGACTAGGGATGAGCAGTTCTTC.

This clone was seen just once. The J gene is TRBJ2-7, the V gene TRBV7-8, with TRBD2 identical over 7 bases. The junction had 2 bases not matched to a gene; V was cut back by 0 bases and J by 6 bases. Germline loops: CDR1 SGHVS, CDR2 FQNEAQ. This CDR3 region has 13 residues. The CDR3: CASSLARGGEQYF. The DNA for the CDR3 is TGTGCCAGCAGCTTAGCGCGCGGGGGCGAGCAGTACTTC.

The J gene is TRBJ2-1, the V gene TRBV7-4, with 10 bases identical to TRBD2. The CDR3 is made up of 17 amino acids. V lost 0 bases to trimming and J lost 5 bases; unmatched junction nucleotides: 7. Germline CDR1 and CDR2: SGHVT and SQSDAQ. Here the CDR3 reads CASSLAGTSGANNEQFF. Here the CDR3 DNA reads TGTGCCAGCAGCTTAGCGGGAACTAGCGGGGCAAACAATGAGCAGTTCTTC.

V gene TRBV5-1 combines with J gene TRBJ2-3; 11 bases map to TRBD2. The CDR3 spans 18 residues. The V and J ends lost 4 bases and 4 bases, in that order; junction bases with no gene match: 14. From germline, CDR1 is SGHRS and CDR2 YFSETQ. The DNA of the CDR3 is TGCGCCAGCAGCCAACGCCTGACTAGCGGGGACTTCGCAGATACGCAGTATTTT. As protein: CASSQRLTSGDFADTQYF.